The sequence of this T cell receptor (beta chain) was determined in a study of blood T cells in healthy people across ages. The CDR3 loop spans 20 amino acids. V was pared by 4 bases and J by 4 bases, with 20 bases of the junction left unmatched. Germline V gives CDR1 PRHDT, CDR2 FYEKMQ (reference sequence). A J-beta primer mix and a sample-barcoded 5' primer were used in a second PCR of roughly 6 to 12 cycles. Using its own MiXCR run on the 5' RACE reads, TCRdb lists one record per CDR3 protein. The table has around 1,000,000 distinct CDR3 sequences, almost 25% seen once; the top ten hold approximately 0.75%. With regard to this clonotype: The antigen remains undetermined.

Study-wide points: Lack of knowledge of donor CMV status possibly confounded expanded clonotype changes.

These data were also reused for a study on T cells of mothers and their children. That publication notes: All extracted RNA went into cDNA synthesis, 1.5 ug per 15 ul. Over 8 million TCR beta CDR3 reads were obtained from each mother, and roughly 3 million from each child.

This receptor was obtained from a girl aged 2 to 9 in good health. The sequenced material came from blood. The chain links TRBV13 to TRBJ2-1; TRBD2 matches 9 bases. CDR3 DNA: TGTGCCAGCAGCTCCCGCGCGGGGGGGCTCGCCGGGGCAGAATACAATGAGCAGTTCTTC. Its protein is CASSSRAGGLAGAEYNEQFF.